This TCR beta chain was documented in a study of vaccination effects on CD4 cells after COVID-19. Findings and caveats of the study: There was marked clonal contraction among infection- and vaccine-induced clones late after vaccination. Few convalescent patients, and no early post-infection timepoints, were available to the study. After vaccination of healthy people, only 1 of 255 vaccine-induced clones cross-reacted with common cold coronaviruses.

The ViraFEST assay expanded antigen-specific CD4+ T cells with viral peptide pools before sequencing. The culture ran for less than 12 days, and then CD4+ T cells were isolated. The healthy vaccine recipients, who had no prior SARS-CoV-2 infection, showed negative nucleocapsid antibodies. PBMC cultures contained about 2 million cells per well, about 10 IU/ml IL-2 and roughly 9.5 ug/ml peptides. Data came from immunoSEQ multiplex PCR; TCRdb stores just in-frame clones and leaves some out. This sample has about 27,000 clones, with more than 65% found just once. A word on this clone: Its antigen is not known.

This receptor was identified in a human donor who received a COVID-19 vaccine. The specimen was CD4+ T cells from PBMCs cultured with HCoV-NL63 spike peptides, collected before COVID-19 vaccination.

The DNA of the CDR3 is TGTGCCAGTAGTATGGGGCAGGGCCCCTACGAGCAGTACTTC. Translation gives CASSMGQGPYEQYF. The chain uses TRBV19 and TRBJ2-7; maybe TRBD1 (5 bases). V lost 3 bases and J lost 2, with 11 bases in between. CDR3 length: 14 amino acids. Germline V gene data show CDR1 as LNHDA and CDR2 as SQIVND (reference sequence).